A selection of T cell receptor beta chains follows, all from one sample in a study of cytomegalovirus exposure and HLA in healthy donors. TCRdb's copy holds only in-frame clones and misses some; the assay was immunoSEQ multiplex PCR. The profile covers around 130,000 clones, with more than 80% appearing a single time and around 1.9% taken by the ten largest. The source material was PBMCs. These receptors were taken from a man aged 40-49 years in good health and CMV-seronegative. Both conserved end residues are part of each CDR3.

TRBV2	TRBJ2-7	CASSDTGTSYEQYF
TRBV9	TRBJ2-7	CASSVGGLAGEYGQYF
TRBV30	TRBJ2-7	CAWSTLASPRNEQYF
TRBV19	TRBJ2-7	CASSIQAGTNEQYF
TRBV5-7	TRBJ2-1	CASSLAQGNYNEQFF
TRBV14	TRBJ1-1	CASSQDNRRGSPEAFF
TRBV9	TRBJ2-2	CASSVAAGGLGGELFF
TRBV5-4	TRBJ1-1	CASSGRTGGIANTEAFF
TRBV2	TRBJ2-7	CASAGQGNSYEQYF
TRBV9	TRBJ1-3	CASSVDGGVALSSGNTIYF
TRBV4-1	TRBJ2-5	CASSQVELAGDGEQYF
TRBV5-1	TRBJ2-1	CATRTGEHNEQFF
TRBV19	TRBJ2-7	CASSGGDSAGHEQYF
TRBV19	TRBJ1-5	CASTPGLTQPQHF
TRBV7-2	TRBJ1-6	CASKGPLGTGGRYNSPLHF
TRBV5-1	TRBJ1-2	CASSLIPGTASDYTF
TRBV25-1	TRBJ2-5	CASSEPRAGETQYF
TRBV5-1	TRBJ2-6	CASSLQASGANGLTF
TRBV7-6	TRBJ2-1	CASSLDPRGEQFF
TRBV5-8	TRBJ2-7	CASSLGGDEQYF
TRBV30	TRBJ1-5	CAWTLDGRSQPQHF
TRBV4-2	TRBJ1-2	CASSQGLLADGYTF
TRBV6-6	TRBJ2-7	CASRTGTVFYEQYF
TRBV5-6	TRBJ1-4	CASSLKGTGVEKLFF
TRBV27	TRBJ1-1	CASSPGTANTEAFF
TRBV25-1	TRBJ2-7	CASRGAGDPLEQYF
TRBV6-5	TRBJ2-2	CASRSGQGFGELFF
TRBV7-2	TRBJ1-2	CASSPGQGGGGYTF
TRBV7-2	TRBJ2-3	CASSLGQRESDTQYF
TRBV4-3	TRBJ2-1	CASSQAPQLYGASGGAFNGQFF
TRBV7-2	TRBJ2-2	CASSWSGQASGELFF
TRBV5-1	TRBJ1-1	CASSLSGYTEAFF
TRBV19	TRBJ1-4	CASSLATAINEKLFF
TRBV7-2	TRBJ1-1	CASSPHPGQATEAFF
TRBV6-1	TRBJ1-1	CATTGQGNTEAFF
TRBV4-1	TRBJ1-2	CASSQDPQGADGYTF
TRBV6-5	TRBJ2-4	CASRGESGDKNIQYF
TRBV19	TRBJ2-6	CASSIDPPTGYGANVLTF
TRBV5-6	TRBJ2-5	CASSLGGGEETQYF
TRBV28	TRBJ1-1	CASSFLGALFF
TRBV7-2	TRBJ2-3	CASSPMGGLSWGDTQYF
TRBV19	TRBJ1-1	CASSIPQVGAEAFF
TRBV11-2	TRBJ1-1	CASSLSPTTEAEAFF
TRBV28	TRBJ1-5	CASSLGGVQPQHF
TRBV2	TRBJ1-2	CASSELVTPGRGYTF
TRBV30	TRBJ2-7	CAWTGRDRGVGEQYF
TRBV5-5	TRBJ2-3	CASSIGTITDTQYF
TRBV18	TRBJ1-5	CASSHWTGGRNGGGYSNQPQHF
TRBV15	TRBJ1-2	CATSKAKGSEIRDRYGYTF
TRBV9	TRBJ2-3	CASSAYRRDRRTDTQYF
TRBV7-2	TRBJ2-6	CASSRSFGANGLTF
TRBV29-1	TRBJ2-3	CSVPQGAGFDTQYF
TRBV5-6	TRBJ2-7	CASRPLGGSSYEQYF
TRBV7-2	TRBJ1-5	CASSFDSDQPQHF